This T cell receptor (beta chain) was recovered during a study of post-analysis software for immune sequencing data. On the study more broadly: Disease courses included relapsing-remitting, secondary progressive and progressive-relapsing multiple sclerosis.

Note on this clonotype: Its target is not known.

This CDR3 contains 13 residues. Broader study findings: Controls showed lower frequencies than patients for five TRBV segments, and TRBV5-6, TRBV5-1 and TRBV20-1 were among these. Controls' normalized Chao1 diversity significantly exceeded that of multiple sclerosis patients.

The TCR beta cDNA libraries carried unique molecular identifiers. Researchers reported roughly 0.5 million cDNA molecules coming from approximately 0.91 to 9.4 million T cells. TCRdb reprocessed the PCR reads via MiXCR and lists one record per CDR3 protein. The data show more than 450,000 distinct CDR3 sequences, about 40% seen once. The receptor comes from a girl aged 5 to 17 with multiple sclerosis. The chain has TRBV12-3 or TRBV12-4 and TRBJ2-5, with D unclear. Near its end, the DNA agrees better with TRBJ2-7, so the J call may be wrong. Source material: blood. The CDR3 is CASSSTLRPEQYF. CDR3 nucleotides: TGTGCCAGCAGTTCCACCTTAAGACCCGAGCAGTACTTC.